The 17 T cell receptor beta chains listed next were all sequenced from one sample in a study of shared clonotypes between healthy human individuals. Sequenced by immunoSEQ multiplex PCR; TCRdb stores in-frame clones only, minus some. Of 2,500,000 or so clones in the sample, under 95% were seen once. The sample was naive CD4+ T cells from PBMCs. Subset indicated: CD45RA+ positively selected. The receptors were sampled from a man between 18 and 35 years old in good health. Some clones in this sample may be carry-over from other donors' samples.

The chain combines TRBV19 with TRBJ1-1; D is undetermined. Germline V gene data show CDR1 as LNHDA and CDR2 as SQIVND (reference sequence). The germline V and J ends were trimmed by 6 bases and 0 bases, with 17 bases remaining between them. The CDR3 has 16 residues. This CDR3 is CASSTDGASMNTEAFF. Here the CDR3 DNA reads TGTGCCAGTAGCACGGACGGAGCTTCCATGAACACTGAAGCTTTCTTT.

This rearrangement joins TRBV7-3 to TRBJ2-2; TRBD2 matches at 7 bases. Germline CDR1 reads SGHTA; CDR2 reads FQGTGA. After removal of 1 base from V and 3 bases from J, the junction contained 5 bases not matched to a gene. The CDR3 has 16 residues. The CDR3 is CASSLRGGSDTGELFF. CDR3 in DNA: TGTGCCAGCAGCTTAAGGGGCGGGAGTGACACCGGGGAGCTGTTTTTT.

This chain connects TRBV7-3 to TRBJ2-2; 7 bases are shared with TRBD2. CDR1 SGHTA and CDR2 FQGTGA come from the germline V gene. The length of the CDR3 is 16 residues. V gave up 1 base and J gave up 2 bases; unmatched junction bases: 4. CDR3 bases: TGTGCCAGCAGCTTAATGGCGGGACTAAACACCGGGGAGCTGTTTTTT. Its translation: CASSLMAGLNTGELFF. The full variable domain, in which reference TRBV7-3 and TRBJ2-2 provide the parts outside the CDR3, is GAGVSQTPSNKVTEKGKYVELRCDPISGHTALYWYRQSLGQGPEFLIYFQGTGAADDSGLPNDRFFAVRPEGSVSTLKIQRTERGDSAVYLCASSLMAGLNTGELFFGEGSRLTVL.

The rearrangement joins TRBV28 to TRBJ1-2; the D gene is possibly TRBD1 (5 bases). The germline V gene has CDR1 MDHEN and CDR2 SYDVKM. V shed 1 base and J shed 6 bases, with 12 bases lying between them. The CDR3 covers 14 residues. Here the CDR3 reads CASSLLEGVDGYTF. The CDR3 DNA follows: TGTGCCAGCAGTTTATTGGAAGGGGTCGATGGCTACACCTTC.

The genes are TRBV19 and TRBJ1-5; tentatively, D is TRBD1 (5 bases). V gave up 7 bases and J gave up 2 bases, with 21 bases separating them. The CDR3 runs 17 residues. CDR1 is LNHDA and CDR2 is SQIVND in the germline V gene (reference sequence). This chain's CDR3 is CASNTPGGGSGNQPQHF. CDR3 coding DNA: TGTGCCAGTAACACACCGGGCGGGGGGTCAGGCAATCAGCCCCAGCATTTT.

This chain connects TRBV6-5 to TRBJ1-1, with D hard to call. The V gene's germline CDR1 is MNHEY and CDR2 SVGAGI. The CDR3 length is 14 residues. Trimming cost V 7 bases and J 4 bases, with 16 bases left between them. The DNA for the CDR3 is TGTGCCAGCACCCTAAAACACAGTTCCACTGAAGCTTTCTTT. This codes for CASTLKHSSTEAFF.

The chain employs TRBV27 and TRBJ2-3, with TRBD1 identical over 8 bases. Per the germline V gene, CDR1 is MNHEY and CDR2 is SMNVEV (reference sequence). Losses at the gene ends were 5 bases for V and 2 bases for J; bases not matched to a gene: 15. CDR3 length: 18 amino acids. The CDR3 spells CASSDSGGPFPNTDTQYF. The CDR3 DNA reads TGTGCCAGCAGTGACTCAGGGGGCCCCTTTCCTAACACAGATACGCAGTATTTT.

With respect to this clone: Other nucleotide sequences in the sample specify the same CDR3. The V and J genes are TRBV28 and TRBJ2-7; D is unclear. Per the germline V gene, CDR1 is MDHEN and CDR2 is SYDVKM. V shed 8 bases and J shed 1 base, with 3 bases lying between them. The CDR3 extends over 10 amino acids. CDR3 sequence: CASGSYEQYF. The CDR3 coding sequence is TGTGCCAGCGGGTCCTACGAGCAGTACTTC.

The rearrangement uses TRBV19 and TRBJ2-3, with D possibly being TRBD1 (7 bases). Trimming took 1 base from V and 4 from J, leaving 12 bases between them. Germline loops: CDR1 LNHDA, CDR2 SQIVND (reference sequence). This CDR3 has 15 residues. The CDR3 sequence is CASSIGLGTADTQYF. DNA for the CDR3: TGTGCCAGTAGTATAGGACTAGGGACAGCAGATACGCAGTATTTT.

This chain links TRBV2 with TRBJ1-5; tentatively, D is TRBD1 (6 bases). CDR3 length: 14 amino acids. Germline V gene sequence: CDR1 SNHLY, CDR2 FYNNEI. Trimming left V 8 bases short and J 9 bases short, with 20 bases between. In DNA, the CDR3 is TGTGCCAGCGGGATGGGGGCAGGGTGGCGGCCCCAGCATTTT. Translating it yields CASGMGAGWRPQHF.

This chain joins TRBV27 and TRBJ2-3; TRBD1 matches at 8 bases. Germline CDR1 is MNHEY and CDR2 is SMNVEV (reference sequence). CDR3 length equals 17 residues. V lost 3 bases to trimming and J lost 1 base; unmatched junction nucleotides: 9. The CDR3 region is CASSFPRGRVGTDTQYF. The CDR3 DNA reads as TGTGCCAGCAGTTTCCCCAGGGGGCGAGTAGGCACAGATACGCAGTATTTT.

The chain couples TRBV10-3 to TRBJ1-2; maybe TRBD1 (5 bases). Germline assignment: CDR1 ENHRY and CDR2 SYGVKD. CDR3 length: 15 amino acids. Between the trimmed V and J ends, which lost 3 bases and 4 bases, there was a span of 15 bases. CDR3 bases: TGTGCCATCAGTGAAGGGACTGGTTGGTCCTATGGCTACACCTTC. Translation gives CAISEGTGWSYGYTF.

J is TRBJ2-2 and V is TRBV5-6, with D perhaps TRBD2 (6 bases). This CDR3 spans 16 amino acids. Per germline, CDR1 SGHDT and CDR2 YYEEEE. The V end was cut by 7 bases, the J end by 7 bases, with 23 bases between. CDR3 in amino acids: CASQSYAGGAYGELFF. Here the CDR3 DNA reads TGTGCCAGCCAATCCTACGCAGGAGGGGCGTACGGGGAGCTGTTTTTT.

The rearrangement links TRBV10-3 to TRBJ2-7; 8 bases line up with TRBD2. Germline V gives CDR1 ENHRY, CDR2 SYGVKD. This CDR3 spans 14 amino acids. Trimming removed 10 bases from V and 2 bases from J; junction bases left unmatched: 10. The CDR3 bases are TGTGCCACCAAAAAACTAGCGGAGCCCTACGAGCAGTACTTC. Translation gives CATKKLAEPYEQYF.

About this clone itself: Its ends do not fully match the called genes, so a read error is possible. This rearrangement joins TRBV18 to TRBJ1-2, with 8 bases matching TRBD1. The V gene's germline CDR1 is KGHSH and CDR2 LQKENI. This CDR3 has 15 residues. In DNA, the CDR3 is TGTGCCAGCTCTCCACAGGACAGGGCTGGGTATGGCTACACCTTC. As protein: CASSPQDRAGYGYTF.

V is TRBV10-3 and J is TRBJ2-1; D remains ambiguous. V lost 4 bases and J lost 7, with 5 bases in between. This CDR3 is 11 amino acids long. CDR1 and CDR2 from the germline V gene are ENHRY and SYGVKD. CDR3 in amino acids: CAISGENEQFF. For the CDR3, the DNA is TGTGCCATCAGTGGTGAGAATGAGCAGTTCTTC.

The genes are TRBV27 and TRBJ2-2; TRBD1 agrees at 7 bases. The CDR3 consists of 16 residues. Germline-derived CDR1 and CDR2 are MNHEY and SMNVEV (reference sequence). V trimming: 6 bases; J trimming: 2 bases; junction bases outside the gene matches: 9. This chain's CDR3 is CASRQGGLINTGELFF. The CDR3 DNA sequence: TGTGCCAGCAGGCAAGGGGGCCTCATAAACACCGGGGAGCTGTTTTTT.